Below, one T cell receptor beta chain is given with its context. The specificity of this receptor is unknown. Per-nucleotide qualities are absent, and no much larger clonotype sits a single base away. The immunoSEQ assay at survey resolution was used to sequence TCRbeta rearrangements from genomic DNA. On the authors' methods: A lowest detectable productive clonotype frequency of 2.59 x 10-5 was observed in the TCR sequencing data. Only productive TCRbeta rearrangements, meaning sequences that were complete and in-frame, were kept for the analyses. Simpson clonality, calculated in the immunoSEQ Analyzer version 3.0, was used as the measure of sample clonality. Based on frequency, clones were grouped as very rare, small, medium, large (1-20%) or hyperexpanded (>20%). Generation probabilities were estimated with OLGA 1.2.3, V-gene circos plots were made with VDJtools, specificities were searched in VDJdb, and CDR3 motifs were identified with GLIPH. The clones in this table, taken by TCRdb from immuneACCESS, are in-frame only. Not every clone is retained; where verified, under half of the shortfall comes from an unresolved V gene, and the cause of the rest is unknown. Clone size and the V and J calls come from that table; the DNA yielded D and trimming. The sample contains 30,000 or so clones, 60% to 85% of them found a single time. Together, the top ten hold more than 1% of the sample.

The CDR3 contains 14 residues, cysteine and phenylalanine counted. Only the CDR3 part of the read is kept: 42 bases, read in frame from the first base. The V end loses 6 bases and the J end loses 2 bases, and a stretch of 13 bases separates them. CDR1 and CDR2, per the germline V gene (reference sequence), are LNHDA and SQIVND. The data belong to a study of STAT5B mutations in CD4+ large granular lymphocyte leukemia (dated 2022 in TCRdb). About the full investigation: Among the healthy controls, the CDR3 'QG' motif was associated with a particular HLA allele. The study compared the TCRbeta repertoires of patients with CD4+ T-cell large granular lymphocyte leukemia against the TCRbeta repertoires of healthy blood donors. The purity of purified fractions was confirmed by flow cytometry on FACSCanto II or FACSVerse to exceed 95% among lymphocytes. What the research found in general, with its limitations: Main leukemic clonotypes were private to each patient, although 25% to 30% appeared at low frequency in other patients' non-leukemic repertoires. Enrichment of TRBV06-family usage was observed among the top patient clones (8/27) relative to healthy controls (2/35). Compared with healthy CD4+ repertoires, CD4-sorted patient repertoires appeared more clonal, and this difference remained even after the putative leukemic clones were removed. Data were not HLA-matched; higher clonality in CD4+ versus CD8+ T-LGLL could reflect the relatively small sample size.

Buffy coats from 37 blood donors, supplied by the Finnish Red Cross blood service, were used as healthy controls. All TCR-sequenced material derived from peripheral blood: patient blood samples and healthy donor buffy coats. Peripheral blood mononuclear cells were isolated by Ficoll-Hypaque gradient centrifugation. CD4+ cells were magnetically purified from the buffy coats of healthy controls. The Gentra Puregene Cell and Tissue kit was used to extract genomic DNA, and a Qubit 2.0 fluorometer was used to measure the amount of genomic DNA. The source material was CD4+ T cells from blood buffy coats. Rearrangement joined TRBV19 to TRBJ2-5; perhaps TRBD2 is the D gene, with 6 bases matching. This clonotype was obtained from a human donor in good health. Here is the DNA: TGTGCCAGTAGCCCGACTAGTTCTCAAGAGACCCAGTACTTC. The resulting protein is CASSPTSSQETQYF.